These 18 T cell receptor beta chains originate from one sample sequenced in a study of Graves' ophthalmopathy and Graves' hyperthyroidism (dated by TCRdb to 2016 to 2019). The listed sequencing device is Illumina HiSeq 2000. For repertoire sequencing, TCR beta CDR3 regions were amplified from RNA transcripts. The first round was an RT-PCR using HTBI primers with the Qiagen OneStep RT-PCR kit, and this first round was followed by a second-round multiplex PCR, then size selection and purification. In TCRdb, the public reads were trimmed at Q25 with fastp and aligned with MiXCR, with productive beta chains retained. For every CDR3 protein sequence, its rows merge into one entry that carries the most common genes and DNA. In all, the sample holds about 400,000 distinct CDR3 sequences, and approximately 15% of those were seen once. The ten most abundant clones make up 5.5% to 7% of the sample. The specimen sequenced was peripheral blood. These receptors came from a young woman with stable Graves' hyperthyroidism. Donor details come from another sample of the same person, matched by shared clones.

This clonotype came up many times. This sequence joins TRBV7-6 and TRBJ2-7, with 7 bases aligning to TRBD2. CDR3 length: 15 residues. Germline trimming cut 5 bases from V and 0 bases from J; bases unmatched to any gene: 7. In germline, CDR1 is SGHVS, CDR2 FNYEAQ. The CDR3 DNA reads as TGTGCCAGCAGCCCCGGGACTACCTCCTCCTACGAGCAGTACTTC. This gives the protein CASSPGTTSSYEQYF.

This clonotype was recorded at least ten times. This chain links TRBV29-1 with TRBJ2-7; D may be TRBD1 or TRBD2 (5 bases each). Germline V gene sequence: CDR1 SQVTM, CDR2 ANQGSEA. The CDR3 sequence is 12 residues long. Trimming pared 6 bases from V and 9 bases from J, leaving 18 bases between. The CDR3 loop reads CSVREGLDWQYF. The CDR3 DNA reads as TGCAGCGTCCGAGAGGGGTTGGATTGGCAGTACTTC.

This clonotype occurred many times. This chain uses TRBV6-2 or TRBV6-3 with TRBJ1-1; D may be TRBD1 (5 bases). The CDR3 runs 14 residues. Deletions cut 6 bases from V and 4 bases from J, with 15 bases between. The V gene's germline CDR1 is MNHEY and CDR2 SVGEGT. The CDR3 nucleotides read TGTGCCAGCAGCAGTGCTTTGGGGGGCACTGAAGCTTTCTTT. Its protein product is CASSSALGGTEAFF.

For this clonotype: This may be a read error: a much more frequent sequence differs by one nucleotide. V usage is TRBV9 and J usage is TRBJ1-2; the D is unclear. Looked up from germline, CDR1 is SGDLS and CDR2 is YYNGEE. Between the trimmed V and J ends, which lost 1 base and 10 bases, there was a span of 20 bases. The CDR3 length is 15 residues. The CDR3: CASSVRAEGGRDYTF. Written as DNA, the CDR3 is TGTGCCAGCAGCGTAAGGGCTGAGGGAGGTAGGGACTACACCTTC.

This clonotype was seen ten or more times. The chain links TRBV6-1 to TRBJ1-1, with unresolved D. Trimming pared 7 bases from V and 7 bases from J, leaving 16 bases between. Germline V lookup: CDR1 MNHNS, CDR2 SASEGT. The CDR3 runs to 13 residues. CDR3: CASTKSGWGEAFF. CDR3 sequence (DNA): TGTGCCAGCACCAAAAGCGGTTGGGGTGAAGCTTTCTTT.

This clonotype was seen many times. The CDR3: CASSLSGGPNEQYF. The DNA of the CDR3 is TGTGCCAGCAGTTTATCAGGGGGCCCAAACGAGCAGTACTTC. The V and J genes are TRBV12-3 or TRBV12-4 and TRBJ2-7; 8 nucleotides match TRBD1. V lost 2 bases and J lost 5; bases outside the gene matches: 5. This CDR3 contains 14 residues.

This clonotype was counted many times. The rearrangement joins TRBV11-2 to TRBJ2-7; D is tentatively TRBD1 or TRBD2 (6 bases each). The CDR3 totals 17 residues. The V end was cut by 5 bases, the J end by 0 bases, with 20 bases between. The germline gives CDR1 SGHAT, CDR2 FQNNGV. The CDR3 protein is CASSPPWRGTRSYEQYF. The CDR3 bases are TGTGCCAGCAGCCCCCCATGGAGGGGGACCCGCTCCTACGAGCAGTACTTC.

This clonotype was counted at least ten times. The chain is built from TRBV6-2 or TRBV6-3 and TRBJ2-2; D not resolved. CDR3 size: 13 residues. The germline V gene has CDR1 MNHEY and CDR2 SVGEGT. Trimming took 6 bases from V and 6 from J, leaving 11 bases between them. The CDR3 loop is CASRATWAGELFF. CDR3 bases: TGTGCCAGCAGGGCGACCTGGGCCGGGGAGCTGTTTTTT.

There are many counts of this clonotype. This sequence joins TRBV27 and TRBJ1-2, with TRBD1 as a possible D gene (5 bases). Trimming left V 4 bases short and J 4 bases short, with 10 bases between. The CDR3 covers 13 residues. Germline CDR1 is MNHEY and CDR2 is SMNVEV (reference sequence). As DNA, the CDR3 is TGTGCCAGCAGTTCCAGGGTTTTCTATGGCTACACCTTC. It specifies CASSSRVFYGYTF.

This clonotype was seen repeatedly, ten times or more. The chain links TRBV11-2 to TRBJ2-7; D is uncertain. Germline CDR1 reads SGHAT; CDR2 reads FQNNGV. The CDR3 totals 14 residues. V lost 5 bases and J lost 2, with 13 bases in between. The CDR3 DNA follows: TGTGCCAGCAGCGCAATACAGAAAACCTACGAGCAGTACTTC. Its protein is CASSAIQKTYEQYF. The variable domain in full, completed from reference TRBV11-2 and TRBJ2-7, reads EAGVAQSPRYKIIEKRQSVAFWCNPISGHATLYWYQQILGQGPKLLIQFQNNGVVDDSQLPKDRFSAERLKGVDSTLKIQPAKLEDSAVYLCASSAIQKTYEQYFGPGTRLTVT.

This clonotype was observed a few times. Since a much larger clone is just one base distant, this may be a read error. The chain is built from TRBV15 and TRBJ1-2, with 8 bases lining up with TRBD1. Trimming cost V 4 bases and J 4 bases; bases outside gene matches: 8. Germline CDR1 is LNHNV and CDR2 is YYDKDF (reference sequence). The CDR3 is made up of 15 amino acids. The CDR3 sequence: CATSKPDRGSYGYTF. DNA of the CDR3: TGTGCCACCAGCAAACCCGACAGGGGAAGCTATGGCTACACCTTC.

The V call is TRBV19, the J call TRBJ2-5; D is perhaps TRBD1 (6 bases). The V gene's germline CDR1 is LNHDA and CDR2 SQIVND (reference sequence). Trimming pared 3 bases from V and 7 bases from J, leaving 21 bases between. The CDR3 has 16 residues. CDR3 DNA: TGTGCCAGTAGTATTCCCGAAGGGGGTGGTCTGGGGACCCAGTACTTC. This encodes CASSIPEGGGLGTQYF.

In this sample, this clonotype turned up many times. The rearrangement uses TRBV11-1 and TRBJ2-7; TRBD2 matches at 8 bases. The CDR3 covers 16 residues. With 1 base clipped from V and 4 bases from J, the junction kept 9 bases outside the gene matches. CDR1 is SGHAT and CDR2 is FQDESV in the germline V gene (reference sequence). CDR3 sequence: CASSLGGGGNHYEQYF. CDR3 bases: TGTGCCAGCAGCTTAGGAGGCGGGGGGAATCATTACGAGCAGTACTTC.

The sample holds many counts of this clonotype. J is TRBJ2-6 and V is TRBV6-2 or TRBV6-3, with D perhaps TRBD1 or TRBD2 (5 bases each). The germline V and J ends were trimmed by 2 bases and 1 base, with 6 bases remaining between them. The germline V gene encodes CDR1 MNHEY and CDR2 SVGEGT. The CDR3 sequence is 15 residues long. The CDR3 region has the DNA TGTGCCAGCAGTTACGGGGGTTCTGGGGCCAACGTCCTGACTTTC. This sequence encodes CASSYGGSGANVLTF.

There are many counts of this clonotype. The chain joins TRBV19 to TRBJ1-1; possibly TRBD1 for D (6 bases). Germline V gene lookup returns CDR1 LNHDA and CDR2 SQIVND (reference sequence). CDR3 length equals 17 residues. Trimming shortened V by 5 bases and J by 0 bases, and 19 bases separated the two germline ends. CDR3 region: CASSPLGTRLMNTEAFF. The CDR3 DNA sequence: TGTGCCAGTAGTCCGTTAGGGACACGACTTATGAACACTGAAGCTTTCTTT.

This clonotype was detected ten times or more. The chain links TRBV29-1 to TRBJ1-5, with 7 bases aligning to TRBD1. Losses at the gene ends were 4 bases for V and 4 bases for J; bases not matched to a gene: 4. Germline-derived CDR1 and CDR2 are SQVTM and ANQGSEA. The CDR3 is 13 amino acids. The CDR3, as DNA: TGCAGCGTTGCCGCAGGGGGGAATCAGCCCCAGCATTTT. Its protein product is CSVAAGGNQPQHF.

In this sample, this clonotype turned up many times. This chain joins TRBV14 and TRBJ1-1; D uncertain. The V end lost 5 bases, the J end lost 4 bases, and 17 bases lay between the germline ends. There are 15 residues in the CDR3. Looked up from germline, CDR1 is SGHDN and CDR2 is FVKESK. CDR3 region: CASSYLGGRATEAFF. Here the CDR3 DNA reads TGTGCCAGCAGCTACCTGGGCGGGCGTGCCACTGAAGCTTTCTTT.

This clonotype was seen at least ten times. The chain carries TRBV7-8 and TRBJ1-5; the D is unclear. V lost 5 bases to trimming and J lost 11 bases, with 16 bases between them. The CDR3 runs to 13 residues. The germline V gene has CDR1 SGHVS and CDR2 FQNEAQ. CDR3 sequence: CASSQTWGGTQHF. In nucleotides, the CDR3 is TGTGCCAGCAGCCAAACTTGGGGAGGGACCCAGCATTTT.